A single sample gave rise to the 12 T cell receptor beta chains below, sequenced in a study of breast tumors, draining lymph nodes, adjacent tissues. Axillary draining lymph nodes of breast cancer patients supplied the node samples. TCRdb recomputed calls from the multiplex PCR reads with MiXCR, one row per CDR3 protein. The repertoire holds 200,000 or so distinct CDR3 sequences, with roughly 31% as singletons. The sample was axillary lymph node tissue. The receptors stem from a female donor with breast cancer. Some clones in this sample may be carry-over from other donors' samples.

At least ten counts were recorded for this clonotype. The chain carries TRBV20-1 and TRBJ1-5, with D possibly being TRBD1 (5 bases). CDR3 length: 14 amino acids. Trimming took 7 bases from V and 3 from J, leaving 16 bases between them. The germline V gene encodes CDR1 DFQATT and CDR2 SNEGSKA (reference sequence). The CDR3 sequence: CSVQWGRFNQPQHF. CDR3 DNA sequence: TGCAGTGTTCAGTGGGGCAGGTTCAATCAGCCCCAGCATTTT.

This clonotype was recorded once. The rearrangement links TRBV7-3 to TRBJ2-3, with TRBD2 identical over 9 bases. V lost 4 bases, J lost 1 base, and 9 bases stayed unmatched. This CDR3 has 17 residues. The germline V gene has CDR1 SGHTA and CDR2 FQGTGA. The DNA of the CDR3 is TGTGCCAGCAGCTCCCTAGGGGCTAGCGGGGGCACAGATACGCAGTATTTT. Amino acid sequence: CASSSLGASGGTDTQYF. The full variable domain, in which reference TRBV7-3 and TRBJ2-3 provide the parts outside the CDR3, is GAGVSQTPSNKVTEKGKYVELRCDPISGHTALYWYRQSLGQGPEFLIYFQGTGAADDSGLPNDRFFAVRPEGSVSTLKIQRTERGDSAVYLCASSSLGASGGTDTQYFGPGTRLTVL.

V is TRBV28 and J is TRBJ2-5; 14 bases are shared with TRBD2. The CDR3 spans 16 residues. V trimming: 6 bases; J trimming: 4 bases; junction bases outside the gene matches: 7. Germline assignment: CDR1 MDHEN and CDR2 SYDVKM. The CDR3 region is CASRRRTSGGLETQYF. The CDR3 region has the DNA TGTGCCAGCAGACGACGGACTAGCGGGGGGTTAGAGACCCAGTACTTC.

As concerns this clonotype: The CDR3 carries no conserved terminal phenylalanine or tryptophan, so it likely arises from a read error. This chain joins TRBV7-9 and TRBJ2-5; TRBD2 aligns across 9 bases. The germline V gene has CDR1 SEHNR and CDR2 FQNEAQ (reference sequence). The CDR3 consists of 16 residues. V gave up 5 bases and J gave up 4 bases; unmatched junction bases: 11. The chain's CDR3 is CASSPGGQTSGETQYL. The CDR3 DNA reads TGTGCCAGCAGCCCAGGGGGACAGACTAGCGGAGAGACCCAGTACCTC.

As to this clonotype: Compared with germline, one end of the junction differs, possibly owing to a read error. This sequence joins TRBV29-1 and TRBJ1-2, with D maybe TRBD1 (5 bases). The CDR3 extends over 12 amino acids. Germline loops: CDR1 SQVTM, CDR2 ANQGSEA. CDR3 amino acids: CSVEDGALGFTF. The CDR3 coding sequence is TGCAGCGTTGAAGACGGGGCCTTAGGCTTCACCTTC. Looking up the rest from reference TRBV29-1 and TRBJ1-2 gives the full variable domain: SAVISQKPSRDICQRGTSLTIQCQVDSQVTMMFWYRQQPGQSLTLIATANQGSEATYESGFVIDKFPISRPNLTFSTLTVSNMSPEDSSIYLCSVEDGALGFTFGSGTRLTVV.

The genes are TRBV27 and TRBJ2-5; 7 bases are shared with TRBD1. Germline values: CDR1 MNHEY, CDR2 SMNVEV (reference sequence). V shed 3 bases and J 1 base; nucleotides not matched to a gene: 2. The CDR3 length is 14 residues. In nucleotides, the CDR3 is TGTGCCAGCAGTTTCCGGGACAGCCAAGAGACCCAGTACTTC. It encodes CASSFRDSQETQYF.

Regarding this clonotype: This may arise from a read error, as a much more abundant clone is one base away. The CDR3 DNA is TGTGCCAGTAGCCTGACAGAGAGCTCCTACAATGGGCAGTTCTTC. This translates into CASSLTESSYNGQFF. The chain uses TRBV19 and TRBJ2-1, with D possibly TRBD1 on 5 matching bases. CDR1 is LNHDA, CDR2 SQIVND, per germline (reference sequence). The CDR3 has 15 amino acids.

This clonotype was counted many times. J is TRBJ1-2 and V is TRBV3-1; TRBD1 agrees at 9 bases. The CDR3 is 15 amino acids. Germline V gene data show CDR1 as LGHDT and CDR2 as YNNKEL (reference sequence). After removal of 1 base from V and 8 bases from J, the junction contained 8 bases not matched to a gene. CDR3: CASSQVLDRGGGYTF. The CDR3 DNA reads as TGTGCCAGCAGCCAAGTCCTGGACAGGGGTGGAGGCTACACCTTC.

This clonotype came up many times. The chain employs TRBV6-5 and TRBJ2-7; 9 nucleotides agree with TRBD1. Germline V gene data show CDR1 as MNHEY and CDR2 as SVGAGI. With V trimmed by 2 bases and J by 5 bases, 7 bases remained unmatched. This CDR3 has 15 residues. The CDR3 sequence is CASSYVGTGRNEQYF. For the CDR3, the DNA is TGTGCCAGCAGTTACGTGGGGACAGGGAGGAACGAGCAGTACTTC.

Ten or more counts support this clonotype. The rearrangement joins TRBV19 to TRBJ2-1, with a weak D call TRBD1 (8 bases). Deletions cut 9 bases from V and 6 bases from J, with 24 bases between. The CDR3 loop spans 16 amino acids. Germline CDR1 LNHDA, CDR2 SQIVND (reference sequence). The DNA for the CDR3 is TGTGCCAGCTACCTCAGCGGGACAGGCGGGGCCAATGAGCAGTTCTTC. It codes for CASYLSGTGGANEQFF.

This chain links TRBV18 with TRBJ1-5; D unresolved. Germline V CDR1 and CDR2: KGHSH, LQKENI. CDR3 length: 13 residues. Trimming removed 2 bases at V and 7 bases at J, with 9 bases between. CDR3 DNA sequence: TGTGCCAGCTCACCAGGGGTTAGGCAGCCCCAGCATTTT. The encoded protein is CASSPGVRQPQHF. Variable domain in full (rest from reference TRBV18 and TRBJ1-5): NAGVMQNPRHLVRRRGQEARLRCSPMKGHSHVYWYRQLPEEGLKFMVYLQKENIIDESGMPKERFSAEFPKEGPSILRIQQVVRGDSAAYFCASSPGVRQPQHFGDGTRLSIL.

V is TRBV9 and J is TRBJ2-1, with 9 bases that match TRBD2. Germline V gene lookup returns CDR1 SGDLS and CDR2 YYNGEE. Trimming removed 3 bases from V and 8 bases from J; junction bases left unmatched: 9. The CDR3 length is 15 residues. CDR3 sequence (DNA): TGTGCCAGCAGCGCTAGCGGGAAGGGATGGGATGAGCAGTTCTTC. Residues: CASSASGKGWDEQFF.